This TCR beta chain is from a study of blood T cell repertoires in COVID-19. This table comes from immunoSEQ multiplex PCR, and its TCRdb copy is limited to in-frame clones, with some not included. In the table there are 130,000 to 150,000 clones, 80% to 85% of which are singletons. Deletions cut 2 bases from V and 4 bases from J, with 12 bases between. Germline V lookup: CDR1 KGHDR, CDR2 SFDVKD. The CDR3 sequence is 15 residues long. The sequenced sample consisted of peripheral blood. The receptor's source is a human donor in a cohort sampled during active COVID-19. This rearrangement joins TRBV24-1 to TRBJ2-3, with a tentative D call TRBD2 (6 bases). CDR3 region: CATSDSLSSADTQYF. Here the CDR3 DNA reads TGTGCCACCAGTGATTCCCTCTCTAGCGCAGATACGCAGTATTTT.